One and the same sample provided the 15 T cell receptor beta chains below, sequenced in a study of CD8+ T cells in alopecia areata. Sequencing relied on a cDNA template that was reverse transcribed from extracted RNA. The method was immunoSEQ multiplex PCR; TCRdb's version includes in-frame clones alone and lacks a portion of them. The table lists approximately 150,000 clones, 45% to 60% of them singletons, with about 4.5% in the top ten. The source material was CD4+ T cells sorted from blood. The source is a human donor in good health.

In DNA, the CDR3 is TGCGCCAGCAGCCAAGATGATAGCCGTCACGGGGAGCTGTTTTTT. It is translated as CASSQDDSRHGELFF. The chain has TRBV4-1 and TRBJ2-2; no definite D call. V was trimmed by 0 bases and J by 7 bases, leaving 12 bases between them. This CDR3 is built from 15 residues. The germline CDR1 and CDR2 sequences are MGHRA and YSYEKL.

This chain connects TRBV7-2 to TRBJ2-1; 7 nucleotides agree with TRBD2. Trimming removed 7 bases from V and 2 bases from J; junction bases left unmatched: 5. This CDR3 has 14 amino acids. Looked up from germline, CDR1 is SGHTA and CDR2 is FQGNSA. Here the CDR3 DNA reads TGTGCCAGCAACCCTAGCGGTGCCTACAATGAGCAGTTCTTC. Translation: CASNPSGAYNEQFF. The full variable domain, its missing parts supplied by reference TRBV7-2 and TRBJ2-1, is GAGVSQSPSNKVTEKGKDVELRCDPISGHTALYWYRQSLGQGLEFLIYFQGNSAPDKSGLPSDRFSAERTGGSVSTLTIQRTQQEDSAVYLCASNPSGAYNEQFFGPGTRLTVL.

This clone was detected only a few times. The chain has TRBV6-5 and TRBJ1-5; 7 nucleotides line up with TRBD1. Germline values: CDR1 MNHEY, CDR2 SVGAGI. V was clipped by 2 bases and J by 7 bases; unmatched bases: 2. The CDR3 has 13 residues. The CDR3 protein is CASSYQTGQPQHF. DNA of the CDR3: TGTGCCAGCAGTTACCAGACAGGGCAGCCCCAGCATTTT.

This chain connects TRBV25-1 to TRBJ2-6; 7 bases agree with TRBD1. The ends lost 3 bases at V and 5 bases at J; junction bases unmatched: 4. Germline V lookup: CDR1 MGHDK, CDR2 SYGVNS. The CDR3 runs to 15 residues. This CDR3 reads CASSDAGGWANVLTF. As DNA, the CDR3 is TGTGCCAGCAGTGATGCAGGGGGTTGGGCCAACGTCCTGACTTTC.

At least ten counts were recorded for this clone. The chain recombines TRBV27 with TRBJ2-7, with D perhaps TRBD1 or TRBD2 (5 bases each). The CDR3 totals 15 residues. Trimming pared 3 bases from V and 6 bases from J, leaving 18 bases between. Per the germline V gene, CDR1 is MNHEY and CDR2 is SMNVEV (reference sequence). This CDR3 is CASSFSTRGVSEQYF. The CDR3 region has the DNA TGTGCCAGCAGTTTTTCAACTAGGGGAGTTAGCGAGCAGTACTTC.

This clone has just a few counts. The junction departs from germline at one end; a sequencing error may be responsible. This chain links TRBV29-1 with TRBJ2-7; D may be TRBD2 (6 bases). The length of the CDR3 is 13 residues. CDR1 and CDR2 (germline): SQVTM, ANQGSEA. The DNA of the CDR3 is TGCAGCGTCGGAGCGGGTGGATCCGCTACGAGGATCTTC. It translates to CSVGAGGSATRIF.

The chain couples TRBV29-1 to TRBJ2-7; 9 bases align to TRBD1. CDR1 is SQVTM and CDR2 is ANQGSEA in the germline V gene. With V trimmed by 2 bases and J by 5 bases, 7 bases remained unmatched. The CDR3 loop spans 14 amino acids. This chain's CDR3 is CSVELSDRGDEQYF. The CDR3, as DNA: TGCAGCGTTGAACTCTCGGACAGGGGCGACGAGCAGTACTTC.

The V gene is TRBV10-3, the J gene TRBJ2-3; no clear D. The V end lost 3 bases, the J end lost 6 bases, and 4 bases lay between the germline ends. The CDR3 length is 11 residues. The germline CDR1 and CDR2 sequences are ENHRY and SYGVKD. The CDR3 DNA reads TGTGCCATCAGTGACTCGGATACGCAGTATTTT. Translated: CAISDSDTQYF.

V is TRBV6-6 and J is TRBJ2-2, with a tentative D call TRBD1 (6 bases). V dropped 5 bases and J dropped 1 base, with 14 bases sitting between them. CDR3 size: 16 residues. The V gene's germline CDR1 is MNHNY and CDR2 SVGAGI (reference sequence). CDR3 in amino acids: CASSRDTIGNTGELFF. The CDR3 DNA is TGTGCCAGCAGTCGGGACACCATCGGGAACACCGGGGAGCTGTTTTTT.

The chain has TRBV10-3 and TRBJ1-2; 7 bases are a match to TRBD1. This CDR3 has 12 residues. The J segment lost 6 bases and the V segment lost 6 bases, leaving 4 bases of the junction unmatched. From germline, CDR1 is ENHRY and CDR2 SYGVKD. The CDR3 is CAISLDRDGYTF. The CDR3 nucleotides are TGTGCCATCAGCCTTGACAGGGATGGCTACACCTTC.

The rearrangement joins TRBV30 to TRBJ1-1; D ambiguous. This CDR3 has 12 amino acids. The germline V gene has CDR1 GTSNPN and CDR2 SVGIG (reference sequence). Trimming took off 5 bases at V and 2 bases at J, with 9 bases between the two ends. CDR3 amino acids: CAWLRGNTEAFF. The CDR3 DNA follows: TGTGCCTGGTTACGGGGAAACACTGAAGCTTTCTTT. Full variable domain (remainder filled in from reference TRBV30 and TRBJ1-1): SQTIHQWPATLVQPVGSPLSLECTVEGTSNPNLYWYRQAAGRGLQLLFYSVGIGQISSEVPQNLSASRPQDRQFILSSKKLLLSDSGFYLCAWLRGNTEAFFGQGTRLTVV.

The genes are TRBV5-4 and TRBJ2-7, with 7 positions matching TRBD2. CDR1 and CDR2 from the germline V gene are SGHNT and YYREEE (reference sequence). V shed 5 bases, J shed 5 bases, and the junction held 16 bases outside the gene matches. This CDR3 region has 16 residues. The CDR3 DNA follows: TGTGCCAGCAGTCCTCAGCGGGGACTCATTTGGCACGAGCAGTACTTC. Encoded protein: CASSPQRGLIWHEQYF. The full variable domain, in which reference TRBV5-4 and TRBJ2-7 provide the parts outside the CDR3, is ETGVTQSPTHLIKTRGQQVTLRCSSQSGHNTVSWYQQALGQGPQFIFQYYREEENGRGNFPPRFSGLQFPNYSSELNVNALELDDSALYLCASSPQRGLIWHEQYFGPGTRLTVT.

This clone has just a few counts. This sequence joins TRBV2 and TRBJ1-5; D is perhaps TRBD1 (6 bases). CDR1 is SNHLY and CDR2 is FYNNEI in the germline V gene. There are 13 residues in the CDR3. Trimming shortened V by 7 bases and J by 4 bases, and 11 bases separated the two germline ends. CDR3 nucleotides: TGTGCCAGCACCCCAGACAGGAATCAGCCCCAGCATTTT. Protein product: CASTPDRNQPQHF. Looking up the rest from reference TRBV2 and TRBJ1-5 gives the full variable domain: EPEVTQTPSHQVTQMGQEVILRCVPISNHLYFYWYRQILGQKVEFLVSFYNNEISEKSEIFDDQFSVERPDGSNFTLKIRSTKLEDSAMYFCASTPDRNQPQHFGDGTRLSIL.

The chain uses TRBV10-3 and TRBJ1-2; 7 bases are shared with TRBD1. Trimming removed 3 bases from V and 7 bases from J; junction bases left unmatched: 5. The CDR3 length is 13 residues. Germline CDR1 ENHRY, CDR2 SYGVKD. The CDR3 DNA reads TGTGCCATCAGTGAACAGGGGAGGGGTGGCTACACCTTC. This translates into CAISEQGRGGYTF.

The CDR3 here is CASSGLGSSVPQHF. CDR3 in DNA: TGTGCCAGCAGCGGACTTGGCTCCAGCGTACCCCAGCATTTT. The rearrangement joins TRBV2 to TRBJ1-5; no reliable D call. Germline V gene lookup returns CDR1 SNHLY and CDR2 FYNNEI. This CDR3 spans 14 amino acids. V shed 6 bases and J shed 10 bases, with 19 bases lying between them.